This entry lists 23 T cell receptor beta chains sequenced from one sample in a study of T-cell reconstitution after alpha-beta-depleted transplantation in children. This sample's TCRbeta library carried unique molecular identifier barcodes. TCRdb reprocessed the PCR reads with MiXCR, giving one entry per CDR3 protein. The sample includes 600,000 to 700,000 distinct CDR3 sequences, over 10% of them seen just once. The sequencing used PBMCs, collected before TCRalphabeta/CD19-depleted stem cell transplant. These TCRs come from a girl aged 2 to 9 with congenital amegakaryocytic thrombocytopenia, due to receive a stem cell transplant.

This clonotype has ten or more counts. The genes are TRBV11-2 and TRBJ2-7, with TRBD2 matching over 10 bases. Germline V lookup: CDR1 SGHAT, CDR2 FQNNGV. The CDR3 is made up of 18 amino acids. The V gene end was trimmed by 0 bases and the J gene end by 3 bases; junction bases not matched to a gene: 11. CDR3 amino acids: CASSLDVSGSGRDYEQYF. CDR3 DNA: TGTGCCAGCAGCTTAGATGTAAGTGGCAGCGGGAGGGACTACGAGCAGTACTTC.

This clonotype has ten or more counts. The chain employs TRBV29-1 and TRBJ2-2; D gene ambiguous. Looked up from germline, CDR1 is SQVTM and CDR2 is ANQGSEA. Trimming removed 3 bases from V and 1 base from J, with 6 bases in between. This CDR3 contains 13 residues. CDR3 DNA: TGCAGCGTTGAGTACCAGAACACCGGGGAGCTGTTTTTT. It encodes CSVEYQNTGELFF.

This clonotype appeared many times. In DNA, the CDR3 is TGTGCCAGCAGTTCGACGGGGTCCAGGGTAAACTATGGCTACACCTTC. Amino acid sequence: CASSSTGSRVNYGYTF. The chain links TRBV6-5 to TRBJ1-2, with D maybe TRBD1 (5 bases). Germline values: CDR1 MNHEY, CDR2 SVGAGI. This CDR3 region has 16 residues. The V end was cut by 4 bases, the J end by 2 bases, with 17 bases between.

This clonotype was observed a few times. V gene TRBV29-1 combines with J gene TRBJ2-1; D is perhaps TRBD1 or TRBD2 (5 bases each). There are 15 residues in the CDR3. V lost 5 bases, J lost 2 bases, and 16 bases lay in between. CDR1 is SQVTM and CDR2 is ANQGSEA in the germline V gene. CDR3 in amino acids: CSVTSGQGPYNEQFF. The CDR3 DNA follows: TGCAGCGTTACGTCGGGGCAGGGCCCCTACAATGAGCAGTTCTTC.

This clonotype was counted a few times. The chain uses TRBV7-2 and TRBJ2-1, with D maybe TRBD1 (6 bases). Trimming stripped 4 bases from V and 6 bases from J, with 13 bases between. This CDR3 is built from 14 residues. Germline V gives CDR1 SGHTA, CDR2 FQGNSA. In nucleotides, the CDR3 is TGTGCCAGCAGCTCGGACAGATTCCTCAATGAGCAGTTCTTC. It codes for CASSSDRFLNEQFF.

This clonotype was counted many times. This rearrangement joins TRBV15 to TRBJ2-7; D call uncertain. This CDR3 has 12 amino acids. V was cut by 4 bases and J by 3 bases, with 7 bases left in between. Germline V gene lookup returns CDR1 LNHNV and CDR2 YYDKDF (reference sequence). The CDR3 DNA follows: TGTGCCACCAGCAACACCCACTACGAGCAGTACTTC. It encodes CATSNTHYEQYF.

This chain links TRBV29-1 with TRBJ2-6, with 7 bases lining up with TRBD1. V shed 6 bases, J shed 11 bases, and the junction held 10 bases outside the gene matches. There are 13 residues in the CDR3. The germline V gene has CDR1 SQVTM and CDR2 ANQGSEA. Written as DNA, the CDR3 is TGCAGCGTCTTGACAGGGTCCGACCACGTCCTGACTTTC. Translated, it gives CSVLTGSDHVLTF.

This clonotype was counted at least ten times. The chain uses TRBV12-3 or TRBV12-4 and TRBJ2-5; 14 positions match TRBD2. The junction had 8 bases not matched to a gene; V was cut back by 6 bases and J by 5 bases. The CDR3 length is 16 residues. The CDR3 DNA sequence: TGTGCCAGCAGCTACGGACTAGCGGGAGGTGGGGAGACCCAGTACTTC. Translation: CASSYGLAGGGETQYF.

This clonotype occurred many times. The chain joins TRBV7-3 to TRBJ2-3; D perhaps matches TRBD2 (6 bases). The CDR3 has 16 residues. V gave up 1 base and J gave up 4 bases, with 15 bases separating them. Germline values: CDR1 SGHTA, CDR2 FQGTGA. This CDR3 is CASSLIGGKSADTQYF. The CDR3 DNA sequence: TGTGCCAGCAGCTTAATCGGAGGGAAAAGCGCAGATACGCAGTATTTT.

This clonotype was seen repeatedly, ten times or more. This sequence joins TRBV12-3 or TRBV12-4 and TRBJ2-7; D remains ambiguous. The V and J ends lost 3 bases and 4 bases respectively, with 7 bases between them. The CDR3 runs 12 residues. CDR3 bases: TGTGCCAGCAGTTTCGTGAATTACGAGCAGTACTTC. Protein: CASSFVNYEQYF.

J is TRBJ2-7 and V is TRBV9; weak D call: TRBD1 (6 bases). The CDR3 sequence is 14 residues long. CDR1 is SGDLS and CDR2 is YYNGEE in the germline V gene. V lost 4 bases and J lost 7, with 18 bases in between. The CDR3 bases are TGTGCCAGCAGCCTAGACCAGGGGCCGGGGGAGCAGTACTTC. Translating it yields CASSLDQGPGEQYF.

This chain uses TRBV5-5 with TRBJ1-1; 10 nucleotides agree with TRBD1. With 4 bases clipped from V and 10 bases from J, the junction kept 10 bases outside the gene matches. The CDR3 is 14 residues long. CDR1 and CDR2 from the germline V gene are SGHKS and YYEKEE (reference sequence). This chain's CDR3 is CASSETGGNYRAFF. The CDR3, as DNA: TGTGCCAGCAGCGAGACAGGGGGCAATTATAGAGCTTTCTTT.

This clonotype was detected a few times. The chain has TRBV20-1 and TRBJ1-6; tentative D call: TRBD1 (5 bases). Germline V gene lookup returns CDR1 DFQATT and CDR2 SNEGSKA (reference sequence). V lost 6 bases, J lost 5 bases, and 17 bases lay in between. The CDR3 length is 15 residues. CDR3: CSAVDSNSHNSPLHF. The CDR3 DNA is TGCAGTGCGGTCGACAGCAACAGCCATAATTCACCCCTCCACTTT.

This clonotype was seen many times. The chain is built from TRBV5-1 and TRBJ1-5; D gene uncertain. This CDR3 contains 11 residues. The V and J ends lost 5 bases and 6 bases respectively, with 6 bases between them. Germline CDR1 is SGHRS and CDR2 is YFSETQ. The CDR3 here is CASRPCQPQHF. The CDR3 DNA reads TGCGCCAGCAGACCGTGTCAGCCCCAGCATTTT.

At least ten counts were recorded for this clonotype. This chain links TRBV6-2 or TRBV6-3 with TRBJ2-1; TRBD2 matches 7 bases. The germline V gene has CDR1 MNHEY and CDR2 SVGEGT. Germline trimming cut 2 bases from V and 8 bases from J; bases unmatched to any gene: 15. The CDR3 spans 17 residues. CDR3 sequence (DNA): TGTGCCAGCAGTTACCCCCAGCTGACTAGCTATCCGGATGAGCAGTTCTTC. Encoded protein: CASSYPQLTSYPDEQFF.

The V and J genes are TRBV5-1 and TRBJ2-1, with D unresolved. Germline CDR1 and CDR2: SGHRS and YFSETQ. The V end lost 4 bases, the J end lost 5 bases, and 16 bases lay between the germline ends. The CDR3 loop spans 15 amino acids. The CDR3 region has the DNA TGCGCCAGCAGCCCTGTCCTACAAGATCACAATGAGCAGTTCTTC. Translation gives CASSPVLQDHNEQFF.

Turning to this clonotype: The junction shows a germline mismatch at one end, possibly a read error. The rearrangement uses TRBV12-3 or TRBV12-4 and TRBJ2-2, with D hard to call. This CDR3 comprises 13 residues. This chain's CDR3 is CASRTPPTWELFF. CDR3 nucleotides: TGTGCCAGCAGAACCCCCCCCACCTGGGAGCTGTTTTTT.

The chain combines TRBV4-1 with TRBJ2-7; D is uncertain. Germline V CDR1 and CDR2: MGHRA, YSYEKL. Trimming cost V 0 bases and J 2 bases, with 11 bases left between them. The length of the CDR3 is 15 residues. The CDR3 protein is CASSQEGDGPYEQYF. In DNA form, the CDR3 reads TGCGCCAGCAGCCAAGAAGGAGACGGACCCTACGAGCAGTACTTC.

This clonotype was detected only a few times. CDR3 region: CASKGGKYRTDTQYF. The CDR3, as DNA: TGTGCCAGCAAGGGAGGAAAGTACCGGACAGATACGCAGTATTTT. This chain uses TRBV28 with TRBJ2-3, with D possibly TRBD2 on 6 matching bases. CDR3 length: 15 residues. Per the germline V gene, CDR1 is MDHEN and CDR2 is SYDVKM. With 7 bases removed from V and 3 bases from J, the gap between germline ends came to 17 bases.

This clonotype showed up many times. The chain employs TRBV11-1 and TRBJ1-2, with D perhaps TRBD1 (6 bases). The germline gives CDR1 SGHAT, CDR2 FQDESV (reference sequence). V shed 5 bases and J shed 6 bases, with 16 bases lying between them. CDR3 size: 14 residues. The DNA of the CDR3 is TGTGCCAGCAGCGCTGAGACAGGACTGGATGGCTACACCTTC. It yields the protein CASSAETGLDGYTF. Filled out from reference TRBV11-1 and TRBJ1-2, the complete variable domain reads EAEVAQSPRYKITEKSQAVAFWCDPISGHATLYWYRQILGQGPELLVQFQDESVVDDSQLPKDRFSAERLKGVDSTLKIQPAELGDSAMYLCASSAETGLDGYTFGSGTRLTVV.

The chain uses TRBV5-1 and TRBJ2-5, with 7 nucleotides matching TRBD2. CDR3 length: 15 amino acids. Trimming removed 1 base from V and 2 bases from J; junction bases left unmatched: 5. Germline V CDR1 and CDR2: SGHRS, YFSETQ. CDR3 loop: CASSLYLAVQETQYF. CDR3 DNA sequence: TGCGCCAGCAGCTTGTACCTAGCGGTACAAGAGACCCAGTACTTC. Supplemented by reference TRBV5-1 and TRBJ2-5, the full variable domain reads KAGVTQTPRYLIKTRGQQVTLSCSPISGHRSVSWYQQTPGQGLQFLFEYFSETQRNKGNFPGRFSGRQFSNSRSEMNVSTLELGDSALYLCASSLYLAVQETQYFGPGTRLLVL.

The chain has TRBV6-5 and TRBJ2-1; 7 bases fit TRBD2. The V and J ends lost 5 bases and 12 bases, in that order; junction bases with no gene match: 10. The CDR3 has 13 residues. Germline V gene lookup returns CDR1 MNHEY and CDR2 SVGAGI. CDR3 residues: CASSNGLVEAQFF. The CDR3 DNA reads as TGTGCCAGCAGTAACGGACTAGTGGAAGCGCAGTTCTTC.

In this sample, this clonotype turned up many times. The rearrangement uses TRBV12-3 or TRBV12-4 and TRBJ1-5; D unresolved. The ends were cut back, 2 bases at V and 4 bases at J, with 9 bases in the middle. The CDR3 covers 14 residues. The CDR3 protein is CASSLILENQPQHF. CDR3 in DNA: TGTGCCAGCAGTTTAATCCTAGAAAATCAGCCCCAGCATTTT.